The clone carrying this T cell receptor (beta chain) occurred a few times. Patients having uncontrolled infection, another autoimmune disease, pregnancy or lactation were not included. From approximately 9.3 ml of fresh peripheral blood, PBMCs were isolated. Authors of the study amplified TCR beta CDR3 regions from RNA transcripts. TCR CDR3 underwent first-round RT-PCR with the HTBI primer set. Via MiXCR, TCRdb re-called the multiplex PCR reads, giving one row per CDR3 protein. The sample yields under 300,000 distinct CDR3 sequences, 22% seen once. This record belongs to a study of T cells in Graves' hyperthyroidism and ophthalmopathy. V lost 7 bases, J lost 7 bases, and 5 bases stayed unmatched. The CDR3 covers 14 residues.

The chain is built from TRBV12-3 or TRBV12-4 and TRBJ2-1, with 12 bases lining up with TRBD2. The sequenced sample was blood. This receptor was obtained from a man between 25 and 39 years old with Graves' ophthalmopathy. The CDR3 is CASKKTSGRNEQFF. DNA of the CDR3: TGTGCCAGCAAGAAGACTAGCGGGAGAAATGAGCAGTTCTTC.